The TCR beta chain described here comes from a study of T cell changes during pregnancy in multiple sclerosis. This clone was recorded only once. The germline V gene has CDR1 SGHNT and CDR2 YENEEA. Losses at the gene ends were 6 bases for V and 6 bases for J; bases not matched to a gene: 4. There are 14 residues in the CDR3. Some clones are missing from TCRdb's copy, which holds only in-frame ones; the method was immunoSEQ multiplex PCR. The sample carries around 95,000 clones, about 92% recorded once. This sequence was found in a female donor with multiple sclerosis, enrolled in a pregnancy study. This sequence joins TRBV11-3 and TRBJ2-1; 11 bases line up with TRBD2. The input for sequencing was peripheral blood, taken after pregnancy. This CDR3 is CASSLGTSGNEQFF. The CDR3 DNA sequence: TGTGCCAGCAGTCTCGGGACTAGCGGCAATGAGCAGTTCTTC.